There are many counts of the clone carrying this TCR beta chain. In germline, CDR1 is SGHRS, CDR2 YFSETQ. This CDR3 is built from 15 residues. V shed 5 bases, J shed 6 bases, and the junction held 9 bases outside the gene matches. The source of the sample is a study of identical twins. TCRdb recomputed calls from the 5' RACE reads with MiXCR, one row per CDR3 protein. The data contain 500,000 to 550,000 distinct CDR3 sequences, about 20% of them singletons. This sample also appeared in a second study, on T cells expressing NK-cell markers. From that paper: The sequencing cohort of eight donors included seven HCMV-seropositive individuals and one seronegative individual.

The clonotype comes from a woman younger than 35 in good health. The specimen was CD4+ T cells sorted from blood. The chain joins TRBV5-1 to TRBJ2-2; 8 bases line up with TRBD2. CDR3 region: CASSSPAGVSGELFF. The CDR3, as DNA: TGCGCCAGCAGTAGTCCAGCGGGAGTTTCCGGGGAGCTGTTTTTT. Looking up the rest from reference TRBV5-1 and TRBJ2-2 gives the full variable domain: KAGVTQTPRYLIKTRGQQVTLSCSPISGHRSVSWYQQTPGQGLQFLFEYFSETQRNKGNFPGRFSGRQFSNSRSEMNVSTLELGDSALYLCASSSPAGVSGELFFGEGSRLTVL.